A selection of T cell receptor beta chains follows, all from one sample in a study of T cells after yellow fever vaccination. TCRdb reanalysed the 5' RACE reads using MiXCR and keeps one entry per CDR3 protein. The top ten clones hold 0.4% to 0.55% of a sample with under 300,000 distinct CDR3 sequences, under 15% of them seen once. Sequenced material: CD4+ T cells sorted from PBMCs, taken 45 days after the yellow fever booster vaccination. The receptors were gathered from a man between 25 and 39 years old who received the YFV17D yellow fever vaccine. The CDR3 runs from the conserved cysteine through the conserved F or W. Each record gives: V gene, D gene, clone size, J gene, CDR3 protein, CDR3 DNA. A D gene is named only where the DNA matches it firmly. Where a row states a size, it is once, few, many or the class of an expanded clone; other rows omit it.

v_call: TRBV3-1; d_call: TRBD1; clone_size: .; j_call: TRBJ2-5; cdr3_aa: CASSQDLRGRYRGSRETQYF; cdr3_nt: TGTGCCAGCAGCCAAGATTTGCGGGGACGGTACAGGGGGTCCCGGGAGACCCAGTACTTC
v_call: TRBV11-2; d_call: TRBD1; clone_size: few; j_call: TRBJ2-2; cdr3_aa: CASSFWPPGQGGTGELFF; cdr3_nt: TGTGCCAGCAGCTTTTGGCCTCCGGGACAGGGTGGCACCGGGGAGCTGTTTTTT
v_call: TRBV29-1; d_call: .; clone_size: few; j_call: TRBJ2-7; cdr3_aa: CSVEEGFEQYF; cdr3_nt: TGCAGCGTTGAGGAGGGGTTTGAGCAGTACTTC
v_call: TRBV12-3/TRBV12-4; d_call: TRBD2; clone_size: .; j_call: TRBJ2-7; cdr3_aa: CASSPSGLGSHEQYF; cdr3_nt: TGTGCCAGCAGTCCGTCCGGACTAGGGTCCCACGAGCAGTACTTC
v_call: TRBV7-2; d_call: .; clone_size: few; j_call: TRBJ2-7; cdr3_aa: CASSFGPAIYEQYF; cdr3_nt: TGTGCCAGCAGCTTTGGGCCCGCAATCTACGAGCAGTACTTC
v_call: TRBV20-1; d_call: .; clone_size: .; j_call: TRBJ2-6; cdr3_aa: CSARSGHLISGANVLTF; cdr3_nt: TGCAGTGCTAGATCAGGACATCTCATCTCTGGGGCCAACGTCCTGACTTTC
v_call: TRBV5-1; d_call: TRBD1; clone_size: .; j_call: TRBJ2-7; cdr3_aa: CASRTGQGDHEQYF; cdr3_nt: TGCGCCAGCAGGACGGGACAGGGGGACCACGAGCAGTACTTC
v_call: TRBV7-9; d_call: .; clone_size: many; j_call: TRBJ2-5; cdr3_aa: CASSLAYSGRPETQYF; cdr3_nt: TGTGCCAGCAGCTTAGCGTACTCGGGCCGCCCAGAGACCCAGTACTTC
v_call: TRBV5-1; d_call: TRBD1; clone_size: few; j_call: TRBJ2-1; cdr3_aa: CASSPKGQGANEQFF; cdr3_nt: TGCGCCAGCAGCCCCAAGGGACAGGGGGCGAATGAGCAGTTCTTC
v_call: TRBV7-2; d_call: .; clone_size: few; j_call: TRBJ2-1; cdr3_aa: CASSPGLAYGESFF; cdr3_nt: TGTGCCAGCAGCCCAGGGCTAGCGTACGGAGAATCGTTCTTC
v_call: TRBV20-1; d_call: .; clone_size: few; j_call: TRBJ2-3; cdr3_aa: CSAEDPDTQYF; cdr3_nt: TGCAGTGCTGAGGACCCAGATACGCAGTATTTT
v_call: TRBV7-2; d_call: TRBD1; clone_size: .; j_call: TRBJ1-1; cdr3_aa: CASSSQGAYTEAFF; cdr3_nt: TGTGCCAGCAGCTCCCAGGGGGCCTACACTGAAGCTTTCTTT
v_call: TRBV24-1; d_call: .; clone_size: few; j_call: TRBJ2-2; cdr3_aa: CASRQSSTGELFF; cdr3_nt: TGTGCCTCCAGACAGAGCTCCACCGGGGAGCTGTTTTTT
v_call: TRBV5-1; d_call: TRBD1; clone_size: .; j_call: TRBJ2-7; cdr3_aa: CASSRSTGDDPSYEQYF; cdr3_nt: TGCGCCAGCAGTCGATCTACAGGGGATGACCCCTCCTACGAGCAGTACTTC
v_call: TRBV5-6; d_call: TRBD1; clone_size: few; j_call: TRBJ2-5; cdr3_aa: CASSLRQGVVIGGETQYF; cdr3_nt: TGTGCCAGCAGCCTTCGACAGGGAGTAGTGATCGGTGGAGAGACCCAGTACTTC
v_call: TRBV7-9; d_call: .; clone_size: .; j_call: TRBJ2-1; cdr3_aa: CASGGVTFF; cdr3_nt: TGTGCCAGCGGAGGAGTAACGTTCTTC
v_call: TRBV24-1; d_call: TRBD2; clone_size: few; j_call: TRBJ2-1; cdr3_aa: CATGTSGSYNEQFF; cdr3_nt: TGTGCCACAGGGACTAGCGGATCCTACAATGAGCAGTTCTTC
v_call: TRBV19; d_call: .; clone_size: .; j_call: TRBJ2-7; cdr3_aa: CASSIREPTYEQYF; cdr3_nt: TGTGCCAGTAGTATCCGGGAACCTACCTACGAGCAGTACTTC
v_call: TRBV20-1; d_call: TRBD2; clone_size: few; j_call: TRBJ2-1; cdr3_aa: CSAFLAGVSEQFF; cdr3_nt: TGCAGTGCTTTCCTAGCGGGAGTCAGTGAGCAGTTCTTC
v_call: TRBV5-1; d_call: .; clone_size: .; j_call: TRBJ2-3; cdr3_aa: CASSLAVSADTQYF; cdr3_nt: TGCGCCAGCAGCTTGGCGGTCTCTGCAGATACGCAGTATTTT
v_call: TRBV7-9; d_call: .; clone_size: few; j_call: TRBJ1-1; cdr3_aa: CASSFYLEEEAFF; cdr3_nt: TGTGCCAGCAGCTTTTACCTCGAGGAGGAAGCTTTCTTT
v_call: TRBV7-9; d_call: .; clone_size: .; j_call: TRBJ2-2; cdr3_aa: CANAHNVNTGELFF; cdr3_nt: TGTGCCAATGCCCATAACGTTAACACCGGGGAGCTGTTTTTT
v_call: TRBV11-2; d_call: TRBD2; clone_size: many; j_call: TRBJ2-7; cdr3_aa: CASSAGTSGYEQYF; cdr3_nt: TGTGCCAGCAGCGCCGGGACTAGCGGGTACGAGCAGTACTTC
v_call: TRBV14; d_call: TRBD2; clone_size: .; j_call: TRBJ2-1; cdr3_aa: CASSQRWTSGKNEQFF; cdr3_nt: TGTGCCAGCAGCCAGAGGTGGACTAGCGGGAAGAATGAGCAGTTCTTC
v_call: TRBV5-1; d_call: .; clone_size: few; j_call: TRBJ2-3; cdr3_aa: CASSGTAGSTDTQYF; cdr3_nt: TGCGCCAGCTCAGGTACGGCGGGTAGCACAGATACGCAGTATTTT
v_call: TRBV12-3/TRBV12-4; d_call: .; clone_size: .; j_call: TRBJ2-5; cdr3_aa: CASSLQVIETQYF; cdr3_nt: TGTGCCAGCAGTTTACAGGTGATAGAGACCCAGTACTTC
v_call: TRBV19; d_call: .; clone_size: .; j_call: TRBJ2-1; cdr3_aa: CASSISAGLHEQFF; cdr3_nt: TGTGCCAGTAGTATATCGGCAGGGTTACATGAGCAGTTCTTC
v_call: TRBV20-1; d_call: .; clone_size: many; j_call: TRBJ1-1; cdr3_aa: CSARTTRNTEAFF; cdr3_nt: TGCAGTGCTAGAACAACACGTAACACTGAAGCTTTCTTT
v_call: TRBV15; d_call: TRBD2; clone_size: few; j_call: TRBJ2-1; cdr3_aa: CATSRDRGLAGKQFF; cdr3_nt: TGTGCCACCAGCAGAGATCGAGGACTAGCGGGAAAGCAGTTCTTC
v_call: TRBV12-3/TRBV12-4; d_call: .; clone_size: .; j_call: TRBJ2-7; cdr3_aa: CASSYGTLGGYEQYF; cdr3_nt: TGTGCCAGCAGTTACGGGACACTGGGGGGCTACGAGCAGTACTTC
v_call: TRBV20-1; d_call: .; clone_size: .; j_call: TRBJ1-2; cdr3_aa: CSASRTVYGYTF; cdr3_nt: TGCAGTGCTTCCCGGACAGTCTATGGCTACACCTTC
v_call: TRBV7-6; d_call: .; clone_size: few; j_call: TRBJ2-1; cdr3_aa: CASSFGASEYNEQFF; cdr3_nt: TGTGCCAGCAGCTTTGGGGCTAGCGAGTACAATGAGCAGTTCTTC
v_call: TRBV20-1; d_call: .; clone_size: few; j_call: TRBJ2-1; cdr3_aa: CSARAPDRSYNEQFF; cdr3_nt: TGCAGTGCTAGAGCCCCCGACAGGAGCTACAATGAGCAGTTCTTC
v_call: TRBV24-1; d_call: .; clone_size: .; j_call: TRBJ2-5; cdr3_aa: CATSDPAGETQYF; cdr3_nt: TGTGCCACCAGTGATCCGGCCGGGGAGACCCAGTACTTC
v_call: TRBV20-1; d_call: TRBD2; clone_size: few; j_call: TRBJ2-5; cdr3_aa: CSADLGGVETQYF; cdr3_nt: TGCAGTGCCGACCTCGGGGGGGTGGAGACCCAGTACTTC
v_call: TRBV6-2/TRBV6-3; d_call: TRBD2; clone_size: .; j_call: TRBJ2-7; cdr3_aa: CASRFGLAVYEQYF; cdr3_nt: TGTGCCAGCAGATTCGGACTAGCGGTCTACGAGCAGTACTTC